The sequence of this T cell receptor beta chain was determined in a study of shared clonotypes between healthy human individuals. General study points: Against clonotypes common to all four donors, non-shared ones had lower generation probabilities.

The table came from immunoSEQ multiplex PCR; TCRdb's copy has only in-frame clones and leaves some out. The profile shows some 1.5 million clones, approximately 98% of them singletons. V lost 0 bases and J 9 bases, leaving 6 bases between the germline ends. From germline, CDR1 is LNHNV and CDR2 YYDKDF (reference sequence). The CDR3 spans 12 residues. In the case of this clone: The antigen is undetermined. Other nucleotide sequences in the sample specify the same CDR3.

J is TRBJ2-1 and V is TRBV15, with a weak D call TRBD2 (5 bases). Sequencing was performed on naive CD4+ T cells sorted from blood. The sample's subset: CD45RA+ positively selected. The TCR sequence derives from a man under 40 in good health. The CDR3 DNA sequence: TGTGCCACCAGCAGAGATCGGGGTGAGCAGTTCTTC. Amino acid sequence: CATSRDRGEQFF. Supplemented by reference TRBV15 and TRBJ2-1, the full variable domain reads DAMVIQNPRYQVTQFGKPVTLSCSQTLNHNVMYWYQQKSSQAPKLLFHYYDKDFNNEADTPDNFQSRRPNTSFCFLDIRSPGLGDTAMYLCATSRDRGEQFFGPGTRLTVL.